The clone carrying this TCR beta chain was seen a few times. CDR1 is SGHNT and CDR2 is YENEEA in the germline V gene. CDR3 length: 15 residues. J was trimmed by 5 bases and V by 4 bases; bases with no gene match: 6. These data come from a study of blood T cell repertoires in COVID-19. This table comes from immunoSEQ multiplex PCR, and its TCRdb copy is limited to in-frame clones, with some not included. The sample yields a few hundred thousand clones, approximately 92% seen once. Sample: PBMCs or T cells enriched from blood (not recorded which). The TCR comes from a man aged 18 to 35 who had recovered from COVID-19. The chain links TRBV11-3 to TRBJ2-2, with 8 bases that match TRBD1. The CDR3, as DNA: TGTGCCAGCAGCTCAGGGGGGACAGGAACCGGGGAGCTGTTTTTT. Residues: CASSSGGTGTGELFF.